These 19 T cell receptor beta chains were sequenced from one sample in a study of cytomegalovirus exposure and HLA in healthy donors. Use of 60 Vbeta and 13 Jbeta primers characterized the PCR. TCRdb keeps only in-frame clones here, not all; method: immunoSEQ multiplex PCR. The table includes more than 100,000 clones, 65% to 85% detected once. The sequencing input was PBMCs. These receptor sequences come from a man between 50 and 59 years old in good health and CMV-seropositive.

V gene TRBV19 combines with J gene TRBJ2-7; maybe TRBD1 (6 bases). Germline CDR1 LNHDA, CDR2 SQIVND (reference sequence). This CDR3 spans 16 amino acids. V was clipped by 5 bases and J by 8 bases, with 25 bases between them. Here the CDR3 reads CASSPQSGRGQDKQYF. The CDR3 DNA reads as TGTGCCAGTAGTCCCCAGTCGGGCAGGGGCCAAGACAAGCAGTACTTC.

Comment on this clone: This specimen includes other DNA sequences encoding the same CDR3. The CDR3 DNA reads TGTGCCAGCAGTTTTGGGCAAGGGGGCAATCAGCCCCAGCATTTT. Its translation is CASSFGQGGNQPQHF. This sequence joins TRBV27 and TRBJ1-5; a possible D gene is TRBD1 (5 bases). Germline CDR1 reads MNHEY; CDR2 reads SMNVEV (reference sequence). This CDR3 spans 15 amino acids. Trimming took 3 bases from V and 2 from J, leaving 11 bases between them.

Regarding this clone: The same CDR3 can be traced to other DNA sequences in this sample. J is TRBJ2-7 and V is TRBV6-5; maybe TRBD1 (5 bases). Trimming shortened V by 0 bases and J by 3 bases, and 9 bases separated the two germline ends. Germline assignment: CDR1 MNHEY and CDR2 SVGAGI. The CDR3 has 14 amino acids. The CDR3 DNA reads as TGTGCCAGCAGTTACTCGACAGCAGGCTACGAGCAGTACTTC. Its translation: CASSYSTAGYEQYF.

The chain uses TRBV5-1 and TRBJ1-1; 8 bases line up with TRBD1. The CDR3 spans 13 residues. J lost 6 bases, V lost 5 bases, and 6 bases had no gene match. Germline-derived CDR1 and CDR2 are SGHRS and YFSETQ. Here the CDR3 reads CASRDRDSAEAFF. CDR3 sequence (DNA): TGCGCCAGCAGGGACAGGGATAGCGCTGAAGCTTTCTTT. Variable domain in full (rest from reference TRBV5-1 and TRBJ1-1): KAGVTQTPRYLIKTRGQQVTLSCSPISGHRSVSWYQQTPGQGLQFLFEYFSETQRNKGNFPGRFSGRQFSNSRSEMNVSTLELGDSALYLCASRDRDSAEAFFGQGTRLTVV.

The CDR3 is CASSIVAGGMTDTQYF. The CDR3 DNA reads as TGTGCCAGTAGTATAGTAGCGGGAGGGATGACAGATACGCAGTATTTT. The chain links TRBV19 to TRBJ2-3, with TRBD2 matching over 11 bases. Germline CDR1 reads LNHDA; CDR2 reads SQIVND (reference sequence). With 1 base clipped from V and 3 bases from J, the junction kept 3 bases outside the gene matches. The CDR3 sequence is 16 residues long.

This clone was seen more than once but under ten times. CDR3 sequence: CASSARQGYSGELFF. CDR3 sequence (DNA): TGTGCCAGCAGTGCCAGGCAGGGTTATTCCGGGGAGCTGTTTTTT. V and J are TRBV28 and TRBJ2-2, with D possibly matching TRBD1 (5 bases). Trimming stripped 5 bases from V and 6 bases from J, with 16 bases between. Germline loops: CDR1 MDHEN, CDR2 SYDVKM. This CDR3 has 15 amino acids.

The J gene is TRBJ2-3, the V gene TRBV27; no firm D call. Germline loops: CDR1 MNHEY, CDR2 SMNVEV (reference sequence). Deletions cut 6 bases from V and 0 bases from J, with 16 bases between. The CDR3 loop spans 16 amino acids. In DNA form, the CDR3 reads TGTGCCAGCAGCTCCATGGCGGAAGCTAGCACAGATACGCAGTATTTT. Protein: CASSSMAEASTDTQYF.

The chain couples TRBV19 to TRBJ2-1; 11 bases are shared with TRBD2. After removal of 3 bases from V and 4 bases from J, the junction contained 2 bases not matched to a gene. Germline values: CDR1 LNHDA, CDR2 SQIVND (reference sequence). CDR3 length: 15 residues. In nucleotides, the CDR3 is TGTGCCAGTAGTATCACTAGCGGGAGATACAATGAGCAGTTCTTC. Translated, it gives CASSITSGRYNEQFF.

The V and J genes are TRBV30 and TRBJ1-1; 9 bases align to TRBD1. Losses at the gene ends were 0 bases for V and 7 bases for J; bases not matched to a gene: 3. The CDR3 is 13 residues long. Germline loops: CDR1 GTSNPN, CDR2 SVGIG (reference sequence). CDR3 in amino acids: CAWSVQGAGEAFF. The CDR3, as DNA: TGTGCCTGGAGTGTACAGGGGGCCGGTGAAGCTTTCTTT.

The gene calls are TRBV10-1 and TRBJ2-3; D not resolved. CDR3 length: 14 amino acids. Trimming took off 1 base at V and 2 bases at J, with 7 bases between the two ends. Germline loops: CDR1 WNHNN, CDR2 SYGVQD (reference sequence). CDR3 in DNA: TGCGCCAGCAGTGAGTTGGCGGTCACAGATACGCAGTATTTT. Amino acid sequence: CASSELAVTDTQYF.

The chain has TRBV7-9 and TRBJ1-2, with a tentative D call TRBD1 (5 bases). V was clipped by 2 bases and J by 3 bases, with 13 bases between them. CDR1 and CDR2 from the germline V gene are SEHNR and FQNEAQ (reference sequence). The CDR3 contains 15 residues. The DNA of the CDR3 is TGTGCCAGCAGCTTATTAGGGGTTCGGGACTATGGCTACACCTTC. Translating it yields CASSLLGVRDYGYTF.

This rearrangement joins TRBV6-1 to TRBJ2-5; 9 bases map to TRBD2. CDR1 is MNHNS and CDR2 is SASEGT in the germline V gene. The length of the CDR3 is 15 residues. The J segment lost 1 base and the V segment lost 8 bases, leaving 8 bases of the junction unmatched. The CDR3 DNA follows: TGTGCCAGCGTAGGCGGGAGGGCCGGCCAAGAGACCCAGTACTTC. The encoded protein is CASVGGRAGQETQYF.

The chain employs TRBV5-6 and TRBJ2-7, with D possibly TRBD2 on 5 matching bases. Germline CDR1 SGHDT, CDR2 YYEEEE. The CDR3 is 13 amino acids. V lost 2 bases and J lost 5, with 11 bases in between. The DNA of the CDR3 is TGTGCCAGCAGCTTTACGAGGGTTCACGAGCAGTACTTC. Residues: CASSFTRVHEQYF. Full variable domain (rest looked up from reference TRBV5-6 and TRBJ2-7): DAGVTQSPTHLIKTRGQQVTLRCSPKSGHDTVSWYQQALGQGPQFIFQYYEEEERQRGNFPDRFSGHQFPNYSSELNVNALLLGDSALYLCASSFTRVHEQYFGPGTRLTVT.

The chain recombines TRBV2 with TRBJ2-2; a weak D match, TRBD2 (5 bases). V was pared by 2 bases and J by 0 bases, with 16 bases between. Germline V gene sequence: CDR1 SNHLY, CDR2 FYNNEI. This CDR3 is built from 18 residues. The CDR3 bases are TGTGCCAGCAGTGAATGGAATCTCCGGGGTCCGAACACCGGGGAGCTGTTTTTT. Protein sequence: CASSEWNLRGPNTGELFF.

V usage is TRBV19 and J usage is TRBJ2-3; the match to TRBD2 covers 7 bases. The CDR3 covers 15 residues. V gave up 4 bases and J gave up 0 bases; unmatched junction bases: 4. Germline V gives CDR1 LNHDA, CDR2 SQIVND (reference sequence). The CDR3 region is CASSRWRESTDTQYF. CDR3 nucleotides: TGTGCCAGTAGTAGGTGGCGGGAGAGCACAGATACGCAGTATTTT.

The chain couples TRBV4-3 to TRBJ2-3; tentatively, D is TRBD2 (6 bases). The germline CDR1 and CDR2 sequences are LGHNA and YSLEER. V was clipped by 0 bases and J by 2 bases, with 12 bases between them. The CDR3 has 16 residues. DNA of the CDR3: TGCGCCAGCAGCCAAGATCCCCGGGAGCCCACAGATACGCAGTATTTT. Translated, it gives CASSQDPREPTDTQYF.

The chain carries TRBV5-1 and TRBJ1-1, with TRBD1 matching 11 bases. The CDR3 has 15 residues. With V trimmed by 4 bases and J by 4 bases, 6 bases remained unmatched. The germline CDR1 and CDR2 sequences are SGHRS and YFSETQ. CDR3 region: CASSLGQGAATEAFF. The CDR3 bases are TGCGCCAGCAGCCTTGGACAGGGGGCAGCCACTGAAGCTTTCTTT.

The chain joins TRBV6-5 to TRBJ2-5; 9 bases match TRBD1. The CDR3 is 12 amino acids. Germline assignment: CDR1 MNHEY and CDR2 SVGAGI. J gave up 5 bases and V 8 bases, and 3 bases lay outside the gene matches. This chain's CDR3 is CASGDRGETQYF. The CDR3, as DNA: TGTGCCAGCGGTGACAGGGGGGAGACCCAGTACTTC.

The chain carries TRBV6-1 and TRBJ2-1, with a weak D call TRBD2 (6 bases). There are 12 residues in the CDR3. Deletions cut 7 bases from V and 10 bases from J, with 14 bases between. Per the germline V gene, CDR1 is MNHNS and CDR2 is SASEGT. The CDR3 reads CASTRAAGEQFF. The CDR3 bases are TGTGCCAGCACGAGGGCGGCGGGGGAGCAGTTCTTC.